This TCR beta chain was observed in a study of T cell repertoires in cytomegalovirus infection. The wider study: Both CMV infection and a matching HLA type were indicated by public TCR beta signatures. Study findings and constraints: The cumulative frequency of public TCR beta families identified carriers of CMV plus the relevant HLA. Clonotype analysis showed dominance of the ex vivo response by HLA-C-restricted CMV-specific TCR beta clonotypes.

The germline V gene has CDR1 SGHNT and CDR2 YYREEE (reference sequence). The CDR3 is made up of 14 amino acids. J was trimmed by 8 bases and V by 2 bases; bases with no gene match: 4. One entry per CDR3 protein, called by TCRdb with MiXCR from the reads. The sample includes some 110,000 distinct CDR3 sequences, about 9.4% of them seen just once. In this sample, this clonotype turned up many times. The antigen is not known. The clonotype originates from a human donor in good health (CMV status not recorded). Some clones in this sample may be carry-over from other donors' samples. The chain links TRBV5-4 to TRBJ1-4; 9 bases fit TRBD1. The sequenced material came from PBMCs, sequenced either directly or after in vitro stimulation (not recorded which). The DNA for the CDR3 is TGTGCCAGCAGCTTACAGGGGGCAATAGAAAAACTGTTTTTT. Protein: CASSLQGAIEKLFF. Full variable domain (remainder filled in from reference TRBV5-4 and TRBJ1-4): ETGVTQSPTHLIKTRGQQVTLRCSSQSGHNTVSWYQQALGQGPQFIFQYYREEENGRGNFPPRFSGLQFPNYSSELNVNALELDDSALYLCASSLQGAIEKLFFGSGTQLSVL.